This TCR beta chain was retrieved from a study of blood T cells in healthy people across ages (dated by TCRdb to between 2015 and 2016). For context, the study as a whole: In model experiments, template switching captured about one uniquely barcoded TCR beta cDNA molecule for every two T cells. Using the same blood draw, the study looked at two additional independent replicas of 1 million unique cDNA reads for two donors, one aged 18 to 30 and the other aged 80 or older. The donors were split into four age groups: young (average 16 years), middle-aged (39), aged (roughly 60) and long-lived (over 75). To track age-related changes in TCR beta repertoire diversity, the study relied on deep sequencing normalized with unique cDNA molecular identifiers. To avoid experimental bias, donors of different ages were spread randomly across the sequencing lanes.

The library came from 5' RACE. A second PCR of roughly 6 to 11 cycles was run with a J-beta primer mix and a sample-barcoded 5' primer. A unique molecular identifier was introduced onto each TCR beta cDNA molecule by a template-switch 5' adaptor carrying 12 random nucleotides. Each sample yielded at least 2.5 million CDR3-containing paired-end reads. First-strand cDNA was synthesized from all RNA with the Mint cDNA synthesis kit, primed by a TRBC-specific oligonucleotide. After uracil-DNA glycosylase treatment, a first 18-cycle PCR used universal primers M1SS and BC2_uni_R on all cDNA. Per the authors' processing: For normalization, 1 million high-quality reads, each with a distinct molecular identifier, were randomly selected from each sample. Instead of being binned into consensus sequences, reads with shared molecular identifiers were discarded. MiTCR, run with a Q25 quality threshold and the strictest error-elimination algorithm, handled CDR3 identification, clonotype clustering and error correction. Lower-bound total TCR beta diversity was estimated with a nonparametric unseen species model using Euler transformation. Using fastp at Q25 and MiXCR, TCRdb reprocessed the public reads and kept productive beta chains. CDR3 protein duplicates are merged, each entry listing the most common genes and DNA. TCRdb's processing, not the authors' own work, is the source of the V and J calls. This sample holds fewer than 2 million distinct CDR3 sequences; roughly 43% were observed only once. The top ten clonotypes cover about 23% of the sample.

The CDR3 contains 12 residues, cysteine and phenylalanine counted. The sequence is cut down to CDR3 DNA, 36 bases in frame from base 1. The germline V gene (reference sequence) supplies CDR1 DFQATT and CDR2 SNEGSKA. V loses 6 bases of germline sequence and J loses 1 base, and the interval between the two ends is 9 bases. A remark on this clonotype: What this receptor recognizes is not known. No base quality values were provided; no much bigger clone lies one nucleotide off.

Paper-wide results and their limitations: Estimates of total diversity based on one million sequenced T cells were regarded as lower bounds and as underestimates. Compared with the aged group, more naive CD4+ T cells, fewer expanded clones and increased TCR diversity were shown by the long-lived group, suggesting age selection. Observed TCR beta diversity per million T cells fell roughly linearly with age, and a significant reduction was already apparent by age roughly 40. Donor CMV infection status was unknown, potentially confounding age-related changes in expanded clonotypes. Observed TCR beta diversity correlated strongly with the percentage of naive T cells measured by flow cytometry. Since profiling was done on bulk unsorted PBMCs, naive and antigen-experienced compartments could not be conclusively compared.

Systemically healthy Caucasian individuals from Russia, some 38 in total and aged about 6 to 100 years, were included as donors. About 9.1 milliliters of peripheral blood were collected from each donor into EDTA-treated Vacutainer tubes. Ficoll-Paque density-gradient centrifugation was used to isolate PBMCs, with at least 7 million per sample. Trizol reagent was used to extract total RNA from the PBMCs, yielding at least 5.5 micrograms per sample. For every donor, flow cytometry on a PBMC aliquot measured the percentage of naive CD45RAhigh/CD27high T cells. Input material: blood. The clonotype was recovered from a human donor in good health. The chain couples TRBV20-1 to TRBJ2-5; the D gene could be TRBD1 or TRBD2, each one agreeing over 6 bases. The DNA sequence is given as TGCAGTGCCCCGGGGGCCCAAGAGACCCAGTACTTC. Its coded protein is CSAPGAQETQYF.